Listed here are 20 T cell receptor beta chains from one sample, sequenced in a study of metastatic and nonmetastatic thyroid tumors. TCRdb re-analyzed the PCR reads using MiXCR. The repertoire consists of some 19,000 clones, with roughly a quarter occurring once and the leading ten covering about 10%. Nobody among the patients had been given any treatment before thyroid surgery. The sample taken for sequencing was tumor tissue. These receptors originate from a female donor with papillary thyroid cancer or a benign thyroid nodule (not recorded which). Some clones in this sample may be carry-over from other donors' samples.

V is TRBV2 and J is TRBJ2-1, with 10 positions matching TRBD2. Looked up from germline, CDR1 is SNHLY and CDR2 is FYNNEI. The CDR3 has 14 residues. Trimming removed 6 bases from V and 8 bases from J; junction bases left unmatched: 7. This CDR3 reads CASRSGTSDHEQFF. The DNA for the CDR3 is TGTGCCAGCAGGTCCGGGACTAGCGATCATGAGCAGTTCTTC. The complete variable domain, with remaining parts taken from reference TRBV2 and TRBJ2-1, reads EPEVTQTPSHQVTQMGQEVILRCVPISNHLYFYWYRQILGQKVEFLVSFYNNEISEKSEIFDDQFSVERPDGSNFTLKIRSTKLEDSAMYFCASRSGTSDHEQFFGPGTRLTVL.

The chain links TRBV5-6 to TRBJ2-2; D is perhaps TRBD2 (6 bases). This CDR3 is 16 amino acids long. The germline V gene encodes CDR1 SGHDT and CDR2 YYEEEE. The V end was cut by 4 bases, the J end by 0 bases, with 13 bases between. CDR3 in amino acids: CASSPASATNTGELFF. DNA of the CDR3: TGTGCCAGCAGCCCTGCTAGCGCCACGAACACCGGGGAGCTGTTTTTT.

This chain joins TRBV10-1 and TRBJ2-1; 7 nucleotides line up with TRBD2. V shed 4 bases, J shed 3 bases, and the junction held 18 bases outside the gene matches. The CDR3 sequence is 19 residues long. Germline V gives CDR1 WNHNN, CDR2 SYGVQD (reference sequence). The CDR3 reads CASSGASGSSPIFYNEQFF. CDR3 bases: TGCGCCAGCAGTGGGGCTAGCGGTTCTAGCCCCATTTTCTACAATGAGCAGTTCTTC.

This clone came up many times. V usage is TRBV3-1 and J usage is TRBJ2-3; D unresolved. Germline CDR1 reads LGHDT; CDR2 reads YNNKEL (reference sequence). The germline V and J ends were trimmed by 3 bases and 2 bases, with 12 bases remaining between them. This CDR3 has 15 residues. CDR3 in amino acids: CASSHRTYFTDTQYF. For the CDR3, the DNA is TGTGCCAGCAGCCACCGTACCTACTTCACAGATACGCAGTATTTT.

The chain uses TRBV7-6 and TRBJ2-3; 8 bases map to TRBD1. Germline assignment: CDR1 SGHVS and CDR2 FNYEAQ. J was trimmed by 9 bases and V by 5 bases; bases with no gene match: 10. The CDR3 has 14 amino acids. This CDR3 is CASSTLTGAQTQYF. The CDR3 DNA is TGTGCCAGCAGCACCCTGACAGGGGCCCAGACGCAGTATTTT.

By frequency in the sample, this clone is large. The rearrangement links TRBV28 to TRBJ2-1; 7 bases line up with TRBD1. CDR3 length: 15 amino acids. The trim removed 5 bases at V and 8 bases at J, leaving 12 bases unmatched. CDR1 and CDR2 from the germline V gene are MDHEN and SYDVKM. DNA for the CDR3: TGTGCCAGCAGTGGGGCAAGGGGGCGCGTCGATGAGCAGTTCTTC. As protein: CASSGARGRVDEQFF.

This clone was seen many times. The chain combines TRBV20-1 with TRBJ1-3; no clear D. This CDR3 is 11 amino acids long. CDR1 is DFQATT, CDR2 SNEGSKA, per germline (reference sequence). V lost 4 bases and J 1 base, leaving 2 bases between the germline ends. CDR3 protein: CSATSGNTIYF. In DNA form, the CDR3 reads TGCAGTGCTACTTCTGGAAACACCATATATTTT.

By frequency in the sample, this clone is medium-sized. The chain joins TRBV20-1 to TRBJ2-1; 11 bases match TRBD2. Trimming cost V 6 bases and J 1 base; bases outside gene matches: 14. Germline V CDR1 and CDR2: DFQATT, SNEGSKA (reference sequence). This CDR3 spans 18 amino acids. The CDR3 region is CSAKGGLAGPISYNEQFF. In DNA, the CDR3 is TGCAGTGCGAAAGGAGGACTAGCGGGCCCTATATCCTACAATGAGCAGTTCTTC.

As concerns this clone: Since a much larger clone is just one base distant, this may be a read error. Different DNA sequences within this sample yield the same CDR3. V usage is TRBV20-1 and J usage is TRBJ2-3, with D perhaps matching TRBD2 (5 bases). The CDR3 spans 10 residues. Germline CDR1 and CDR2: DFQATT and SNEGSKA (reference sequence). CDR3 nucleotide sequence: TGCAGTGTTTTTCGGGATACTCAGTATTTT. Encoded protein: CSVFRDTQYF.

This clone was seen repeatedly, ten times or more. One end of the junction varies from germline; a read error may be responsible. This sample includes further DNA sequences coding for the same CDR3. The chain couples TRBV24-1 to TRBJ2-7; possible D gene TRBD1, 6 bases. The CDR3 runs to 17 residues. In germline, CDR1 is KGHDR, CDR2 SFDVKD. CDR3 bases: TGTGCCACCAGCGATTTTCTGACAGGCCAAGACCCCTACGAGCAGTACTTC. Its protein product is CATSDFLTGQDPYEQYF.

This clone was recorded at least ten times. The rearrangement links TRBV6-1 to TRBJ2-3; 12 bases are a match to TRBD2. Trimming cost V 7 bases and J 3 bases; bases outside gene matches: 5. The CDR3 runs 15 residues. Germline values: CDR1 MNHNS, CDR2 SASEGT. DNA of the CDR3: TGTGCCAGCAAGACTAGCGGGAGTTTTACAGATACGCAGTATTTT. This encodes CASKTSGSFTDTQYF.

This clone was seen a few times. The CDR3 loop reads CASSYSRTLPPNYGYTF. In nucleotides, the CDR3 is TGTGCCAGCAGTTACTCGAGGACTCTCCCGCCTAACTATGGCTACACCTTC. The J gene is TRBJ1-2, the V gene TRBV6-5; D call uncertain. Germline CDR1 MNHEY, CDR2 SVGAGI. V shed 0 bases and J shed 0 bases, with 14 bases lying between them. The CDR3 has 17 amino acids.

The chain carries TRBV11-3 and TRBJ2-5, with D perhaps TRBD1 (7 bases). The CDR3 sequence is 15 residues long. Trimming took 5 bases from V and 5 from J, leaving 18 bases between them. The V gene's germline CDR1 is SGHNT and CDR2 YENEEA. CDR3 sequence (DNA): TGTGCCAGCAGCCCTGGGCAACAGGGGAGGGAGACCCAGTACTTC. Protein sequence: CASSPGQQGRETQYF.

On this clone itself: A read error may explain this, as a much larger clone is one base away. Other nucleotide sequences from this sample produce the same CDR3. The chain combines TRBV5-6 with TRBJ2-2; 7 nucleotides align to TRBD2. Germline V gene sequence: CDR1 SGHDT, CDR2 YYEEEE. CDR3 length: 14 amino acids. The CDR3 loop reads CASSWTRNTGELFF. The DNA of the CDR3 is TGTGCCAGCAGCTGGACTAGGAACACCGGGGAGCTGTTTTTC.

There are many counts of this clone. The J gene is TRBJ1-1, the V gene TRBV15, with 8 bases identical to TRBD1. The CDR3 consists of 15 residues. J lost 6 bases, V lost 0 bases, and 6 bases had no gene match. Germline values: CDR1 LNHNV, CDR2 YYDKDF (reference sequence). The DNA of the CDR3 is TGTGCCACCAGCAGAGACGACAGGGGCTTGGCTGAAGCTTTCTTT. It specifies CATSRDDRGLAEAFF.

This clone was seen at least ten times. The CDR3 reads CASSPRLAGARNEQFF. CDR3 DNA sequence: TGTGCCAGCAGCCCTCGACTAGCGGGAGCGCGGAATGAGCAGTTCTTC. J is TRBJ2-1 and V is TRBV9, with 12 positions matching TRBD2. CDR1 is SGDLS, CDR2 YYNGEE, per germline. After removal of 4 bases from V and 7 bases from J, the junction contained 9 bases not matched to a gene. This CDR3 comprises 16 residues.

The chain's CDR3 is CAWSIKGPDTQYF. CDR3 DNA sequence: TGTGCCTGGAGCATAAAGGGGCCAGATACGCAGTATTTT. The V gene is TRBV30, the J gene TRBJ2-3; tentative D call: TRBD1 (5 bases). Trimming took off 3 bases at V and 4 bases at J, with 11 bases between the two ends. From germline, CDR1 is GTSNPN and CDR2 SVGIG (reference sequence). The length of the CDR3 is 13 residues.

There are a few counts of this clone. A much larger clone lies one base from this, so it may be a read error. Other DNA sequences in this sample translate to the same CDR3. The chain couples TRBV9 to TRBJ1-4; 8 nucleotides line up with TRBD1. The germline gives CDR1 SGDLS, CDR2 YYNGEE. The CDR3 is 15 residues long. CDR3 in amino acids: CASSVTGATNEKLFF. CDR3 bases: TGTGCCAGCAGCGTGACAGGGGCTACTAATGAGAAACTGTTTTTT.

This chain uses TRBV15 with TRBJ2-1; D perhaps matches TRBD2 (5 bases). This CDR3 is built from 16 residues. Germline V lookup: CDR1 LNHNV, CDR2 YYDKDF (reference sequence). Trimming removed 5 bases at V and 7 bases at J, with 21 bases between. The chain's CDR3 is CATSYFLVALENEQFF. In DNA, the CDR3 is TGTGCCACCAGCTATTTTTTGGTAGCGTTAGAAAATGAGCAGTTCTTC.

In DNA, the CDR3 is TGTGCCAGCAGCCCGGGGAAAGACCAAGAGACCCAGTACTTC. Protein product: CASSPGKDQETQYF. This chain links TRBV5-4 with TRBJ2-5; D is perhaps TRBD2 (5 bases). V was clipped by 4 bases and J by 0 bases, with 10 bases between them. The CDR3 runs to 14 residues. CDR1 and CDR2 (germline): SGHNT, YYREEE (reference sequence).